This record looks at one T cell receptor (beta chain) sequence and its context. Per the authors' pipeline: Amplification of reference gene primers provided the estimated nucleated cell counts. Produced via immunoSEQ multiplex PCR; TCRdb's table is partial and in-frame only. V and J calls plus clone size are reproduced from that table; the DNA served to infer D and trimming. In the table there are 270,000 or so clones, about nine tenths of which are singletons. Per germline, CDR1 SGHRS and CDR2 YFSETQ. Trimming took 3 bases from V and 4 from J; bases not matched to a gene: 8. The CDR3 has 16 residues. This sample is part of a study of blood T cell repertoires in COVID-19. Study at large: Specimens from acute and convalescent COVID-19 originated in the United States, Italy and Spain. T cells, B-cell-depleted T cells, or PBMCs supplied cDNA or gDNA.

This rearrangement joins TRBV5-1 to TRBJ2-3; TRBD1 agrees at 10 bases. This TCR was sampled from a man aged 35-49 years with active or convalescent COVID-19. What was sequenced was peripheral blood. CDR3 in DNA: TGCGCCAGCAGCTCAGACAGGGGGCATCTCGCAGATACGCAGTATTTT. Protein product: CASSSDRGHLADTQYF.